A single sample is the source of the 19 T cell receptor delta chains below, sequenced in a study of gamma-delta T cells after stem cell transplantation. TCRdb reprocessed the RT-PCR reads using CATT. The table includes over 2,000 delta-chain clones, about 23% detected once. The sample was gamma-delta T cells. These receptors originate from a human donor. It is not recorded whose cells these are; they may come from a transplant donor.

This clone has only a few counts. The chain employs TRDV1 and TRDJ1, with D maybe TRDD2 (6 bases). This CDR3 contains 20 residues. Germline V gene data show CDR1 as TSWWSYY and CDR2 as QGS. V was shortened by 2 bases and J by 0 bases, with 25 bases between the two germline ends. The CDR3 loop is CALGESFPWWGAPYTDKLIF. Here the CDR3 DNA reads TGTGCTCTTGGGGAATCCTTCCCTTGGTGGGGAGCTCCGTACACCGATAAACTCATCTTT.

The chain has TRDV3 and TRDJ1, with D perhaps TRDD3 (6 bases). The CDR3 is made up of 12 amino acids. Germline V lookup: CDR1 TVYSNPD, CDR2 GDNSRS (reference sequence). V was trimmed by 0 bases and J by 5 bases, leaving 10 bases between them. CDR3 sequence: CAFSGGPDKLIF. DNA of the CDR3: TGTGCCTTTAGTGGGGGCCCTGATAAACTCATCTTT.

By sample fraction, this clone is large. The chain has TRDV3 and TRDJ1; TRDD3 matches at 10 bases. CDR3 size: 19 residues. Germline trimming cut 1 base from V and 10 bases from J; bases unmatched to any gene: 27. Germline V gene data show CDR1 as TVYSNPD and CDR2 as GDNSRS (reference sequence). The chain's CDR3 is CAFIYTSRGTGGCNHGLIF. CDR3 coding DNA: TGTGCCTTTATCTACACGTCGAGGGGCACTGGGGGATGTAATCATGGACTCATCTTT. Full variable domain (rest looked up from reference TRDV3 and TRDJ1): CDKVTQSSPDQTVASGSEVVLLCTYDTVYSNPDLFWYRIRPDYSFQFVFYGDNSRSEGADFTQGRFSVKHILTQKAFHLVISPVRTEDSATYYCAFIYTSRGTGGCNHGLIFGKGTRVTVEP.

This clone showed up just a few times. A far larger clone lies a single base away; this is likely a read error. The chain joins TRDV1 to TRDJ1; 9 positions agree with TRDD3. The CDR3 is 22 amino acids. Germline assignment: CDR1 TSWWSYY and CDR2 QGS. Trimming cost V 4 bases and J 8 bases; bases outside gene matches: 32. CDR3 DNA: TGTGCTCTTGGGGTCACTGTTAGGCACTGGGGGACTGACGAAAATGAAAAGCAAAAACTCATCTTT. Amino acid sequence: CALGVTVRHWGTDENEKQKLIF.

The sample holds a few counts of this clone. The amino acid sequence in TCRdb belongs to a much larger clone and departs from this DNA's translation at residue 3, likely a sequencing read error; the sequence shown is translated from the DNA. The chain carries TRDV2 and TRDJ1; 8 bases agree with TRDD3. The CDR3 loop spans 17 amino acids. The germline CDR1 and CDR2 sequences are GEAIGNYY and EKD. CDR3 loop: CARDRLGDTPQSDKLIF. The DNA of the CDR3 is TGTGCCCGTGACAGGCTGGGGGACACCCCACAGTCGGATAAACTCATCTTT.

The chain links TRDV1 to TRDJ3; D is perhaps TRDD2 (6 bases). CDR3 size: 24 residues. CDR1 and CDR2 (germline): TSWWSYY, QGS. V was cut by 5 bases and J by 0 bases, with 32 bases left in between. In DNA, the CDR3 is TGTGCTCTTGGGTCGAAAACCCTTCCCCCTGTACTGACTTTGAGCTCCTGGGACACCCGACAGATGTTTTTC. It codes for CALGSKTLPPVLTLSSWDTRQMFF.

Relative to its sample, this clone is medium-sized (0.01 to 0.1%). V is TRDV2 and J is TRDJ3; 12 positions match TRDD3. Losses at the gene ends were 2 bases for V and 0 bases for J; bases not matched to a gene: 7. The length of the CDR3 is 20 residues. Looked up from germline, CDR1 is GEAIGNYY and CDR2 is EKD. The CDR3, as DNA: TGTGCCTGTGACATCGTACTGGGGGATACAGACTCCTGGGACACCCGACAGATGTTTTTC. Translation: CACDIVLGDTDSWDTRQMFF.

Notes on this clone: Translating this DNA gives a protein that differs at residue 11 from the TCRdb one, which belongs to a much larger clone; a read error is likely, and the protein shown is this translation. The chain links TRDV1 to TRDJ1; 12 bases match TRDD3. This CDR3 comprises 20 residues. Per germline, CDR1 TSWWSYY and CDR2 QGS. After removal of 3 bases from V and 11 bases from J, the junction contained 25 bases not matched to a gene. The CDR3 spells CALGDFPTGRAGGYGRKLIF. The CDR3 DNA reads as TGTGCTCTTGGGGACTTTCCTACCGGTAGGGCTGGGGGATACGGAAGGAAGCTCATCTTT.

By sample fraction, this clone is medium-sized. This chain links TRDV1 with TRDJ3; D possibly corresponds to TRDD3 (6 bases). With 2 bases removed from V and 1 base from J, the gap between germline ends came to 15 bases. Germline V gene data show CDR1 as TSWWSYY and CDR2 as QGS. The CDR3 consists of 19 residues. The CDR3 loop reads CALGEFSYWESWDTRQMFF. The CDR3 coding sequence is TGTGCTCTTGGGGAATTCTCGTACTGGGAATCCTGGGACACCCGACAGATGTTTTTC.

As regards this clone: At one boundary the junction diverges from the germline segment, which might be a read error. The chain recombines TRDV1 with TRDJ1, with 11 bases identical to TRDD3. From germline, CDR1 is TSWWSYY and CDR2 QGS. This CDR3 is built from 26 residues. The CDR3 sequence is CALEELVSSPAYLPKVLGDNTDKLIF. The CDR3 coding sequence is TGTGCTCTTGAGGAACTAGTATCCTCGCCCGCTTACCTTCCTAAAGTACTGGGGGATAACACCGATAAACTCATCTTT.

By share, this clone counts as medium-sized. V and J are TRDV1 and TRDJ1, with D perhaps TRDD3 (6 bases). The CDR3 totals 16 residues. Germline lookup yields CDR1 TSWWSYY and CDR2 QGS. The V end was cut by 2 bases, the J end by 2 bases, with 15 bases between. The CDR3 DNA reads TGTGCTCTTGGGGAAACTGGGCCATCAACTACCGATAAACTCATCTTT. It yields the protein CALGETGPSTTDKLIF.

By sample fraction, this clone is medium-sized. V gene TRDV2 combines with J gene TRDJ3, with D possibly being TRDD3 (6 bases). CDR1 GEAIGNYY and CDR2 EKD come from the germline V gene. The ends were cut back, 1 base at V and 0 bases at J, with 24 bases in the middle. The CDR3 runs 22 residues. Written as DNA, the CDR3 is TGTGCCTGTGACACTAAGGGGGTAACGGGGGACACCAGCTCCTGGGACACCCGACAGATGTTTTTC. Residues: CACDTKGVTGDTSSWDTRQMFF.

This sequence joins TRDV1 and TRDJ1, with D hard to call. CDR3 length: 16 amino acids. Germline V gene sequence: CDR1 TSWWSYY, CDR2 QGS. Trimming removed 1 base from V and 0 bases from J, with 12 bases in between. The CDR3 here is CALGEPFYGYTDKLIF. Here the CDR3 DNA reads TGTGCTCTTGGGGAACCGTTTTACGGGTACACCGATAAACTCATCTTT.

This clone was observed a few times. The chain combines TRDV1 with TRDJ1, with D uncertain. The length of the CDR3 is 16 residues. Between the trimmed V and J ends, which lost 3 bases and 3 bases, there was a span of 17 bases. Germline loops: CDR1 TSWWSYY, CDR2 QGS. The CDR3 loop reads CALGDLLGAPSDKLIF. The CDR3 DNA reads TGTGCTCTTGGGGACCTTTTAGGGGCTCCCTCCGATAAACTCATCTTT.

This clone is medium-sized (0.01 to 0.1%) within its sample. Relative to the germline gene, one junction end is altered; a read error may explain this. This chain connects TRDV2 to TRDJ1, with 11 nucleotides matching TRDD3. Germline CDR1 and CDR2: GEAIGNYY and EKD. This CDR3 is built from 16 residues. CDR3 sequence reads: CACDGVGVLLGDKIIF. CDR3 DNA sequence: TGTGCCTGTGACGGAGTGGGGGTCTTACTGGGGGATAAAATCATCTTT.

The CDR3 DNA is TGTGCTCTTGGGGAACAGGGCGATCTTCCTCAGGGCCCGTACACCGATAAACTCATCTTT. Amino acid sequence: CALGEQGDLPQGPYTDKLIF. The chain employs TRDV1 and TRDJ1, with a possible D match to TRDD2 (6 bases). Trimming pared 1 base from V and 0 bases from J, leaving 24 bases between. Germline CDR1 reads TSWWSYY; CDR2 reads QGS. The CDR3 contains 20 residues.

Concerning this clone: A far larger clone is one nucleotide away, so this likely arose from a read error. The chain recombines TRDV2 with TRDJ1, with D perhaps matching TRDD3 (7 bases). Trimming took 0 bases from V and 2 from J, leaving 27 bases between them. Germline-derived CDR1 and CDR2 are GEAIGNYY and EKD. The CDR3 sequence is 20 residues long. This CDR3 is CACDTGAFRFNWGLTDKLIF. CDR3 in DNA: TGTGCCTGTGACACCGGTGCCTTCCGATTCAACTGGGGTCTTACCGATAAACTCATCTTT.

This clone is judged medium-sized. The chain is built from TRDV2 and TRDJ1; possible D gene TRDD3, 10 bases. CDR1 GEAIGNYY and CDR2 EKD come from the germline V gene. This CDR3 spans 19 amino acids. Trimming took off 5 bases at V and 0 bases at J, with 27 bases between the two ends. The CDR3 region has the DNA TGTGCCTGTGCCCCTTCCTACGCATGGGGGATACCCTACACCGATAAACTCATCTTT. Its translation is CACAPSYAWGIPYTDKLIF.

This rearrangement joins TRDV1 to TRDJ1; tentative D call: TRDD3 (5 bases). The V gene lost 3 bases and the J gene lost 0 bases, with 38 bases spanning the gap. Germline assignment: CDR1 TSWWSYY and CDR2 QGS. The CDR3 spans 24 residues. CDR3 coding DNA: TGTGCTCTTGGGGATGTCCGCGGCAGGAAGGCCTCCCATAACCACAGGGGAAACACCGATAAACTCATCTTT. It translates to CALGDVRGRKASHNHRGNTDKLIF.